The entry below gives a single TCR beta chain sequence along with its context. As yet, its antigen is unknown. This CDR3 has 15 amino acids. Between the trimmed V and J ends, which lost 1 base and 0 bases, there was a span of 6 bases. Germline loops: CDR1 KGHDR, CDR2 SFDVKD. It was 5'RACE with constant-segment primers that produced the TCR alpha and TCR beta cDNA libraries, which carried sample barcodes and UMIs. TCRdb ran MiXCR on the 5' RACE reads and lists one entry per CDR3 protein. This sample has about 190,000 distinct CDR3 sequences, with 27% found just once. This entry belongs to a study of T-cell memory formation after mild COVID-19. On the study more broadly: Each donor largely had its own TCR clusters. Whole-study results and caveats: Whether second-wave clones peaking at day 37 were SARS-CoV-2 specific went unconfirmed.

The chain uses TRBV24-1 and TRBJ2-1; unclear D gene. The sample taken for sequencing was PBMCs or a T cell subset sorted from them (not recorded which). The clonotype comes from an adult woman who had mild COVID-19 (a few samples of this study predate the infection). Cell type and time point are not known. CDR3 residues: CATSDFPSSYNEQFF. In nucleotides, the CDR3 is TGTGCCACCAGTGATTTCCCGAGCTCCTACAATGAGCAGTTCTTC.